The rows below give T cell receptor beta chains drawn from one sample of a study of response to subunit inactivated influenza vaccine. TCRdb re-called the RT-PCR reads with MiXCR, one entry per CDR3 protein. The sample lists about half a million distinct CDR3 sequences; about 25% were seen once. Sequenced material: CD4+ T cells sorted from PBMCs, taken more than 4 days after vaccination. The receptors derive from a man between 50 and 59 years old who received an inactivated influenza vaccine. Each CDR3 is given with its conserved first and last residue. The D gene is left open where the match is weak. The size field is filled for only some rows; it gives once, few, many or a size class.

V	J	size	D	DNA	CDR3
TRBV14	TRBJ2-7	-	-	TGTGCCAGCAGCCCCGGCCCCGAGCAGTACTTC	CASSPGPEQYF
TRBV7-9	TRBJ2-1	-	-	TGTGCCAGCAGCTTCCGGGGGCATGAGCAGTTCTTC	CASSFRGHEQFF
TRBV2	TRBJ2-2	few	TRBD1	TGTGCCAGCAGTGAATCGGGACAGGGGCTTGGCGGGGAGCTGTTTTTT	CASSESGQGLGGELFF
TRBV6-2/TRBV6-3	TRBJ2-3	few	TRBD2	TGTGCCAGCAGCACCTATAACCTTCGCGGGGGAACATCTAGCACAGATACGCAGTATTTT	CASSTYNLRGGTSSTDTQYF
TRBV12-3/TRBV12-4	TRBJ1-1	-	-	TGTGCCAGCAAAACCGGGAACGTGAACACTGAAGCTTTCTTT	CASKTGNVNTEAFF
TRBV27	TRBJ2-1	-	-	TGTGCCAGCAAAATCGGGGCCCGTAACAATGAGCAGTTCTTC	CASKIGARNNEQFF
TRBV7-2	TRBJ2-5	many	-	TGTGCCAGCAGCTTAGGATCAAAAGAGACCCAGTACTTC	CASSLGSKETQYF
TRBV11-2	TRBJ2-1	many	TRBD2	TGTGCCAGCAGCTATAGCGGGAGGCGATACAATGAGCAGTTCTTC	CASSYSGRRYNEQFF
TRBV18	TRBJ2-3	-	TRBD2	TGTGCCAGCTCACCCCGACGGGGGGTCGATACGCAGTATTTT	CASSPRRGVDTQYF
TRBV12-3/TRBV12-4	TRBJ1-6	many	-	TGTGCCAGCAGCGGGTGGGGGACCAATAATTCACCCCTCCACTTT	CASSGWGTNNSPLHF
TRBV7-9	TRBJ1-5	-	TRBD1	TGTGCCAGCAGCTTACAGGGGGCCAATCAGCCCCAGCATTTT	CASSLQGANQPQHF
TRBV30	TRBJ2-1	-	TRBD2	TGTGCCTGGGGAGAAGCGGGAAGGGGTCCTAGGAATGAGCAGTTCTTC	CAWGEAGRGPRNEQFF
TRBV12-3/TRBV12-4	TRBJ1-1	many	-	TGTGCCAGCAGTTTAGCGCTGGTCAGGGGTGGCACTGAAGCTTTCTTT	CASSLALVRGGTEAFF
TRBV20-1	TRBJ2-1	-	TRBD1	TGCAGTGCTCCGACAGGGCTGAGCAATGAGCAGTTCTTC	CSAPTGLSNEQFF
TRBV4-3	TRBJ1-6	few	-	TGCGCCAGCAGCCAGGCGGGAAATTCACCCCTCCACTTT	CASSQAGNSPLHF
TRBV10-2	TRBJ1-4	many	-	TGCGCCAGCAGTGAGTCGTCGTTTTATAATGAAAAACTGTTTTTT	CASSESSFYNEKLFF
TRBV20-1	TRBJ1-2	few	-	TGCAGTGCTAGAGGAGCAGGGCTGTATGGCTACACCTTC	CSARGAGLYGYTF
TRBV18	TRBJ2-5	-	TRBD1	TGTGCCAGCTCACCATCTCGTCTTGGACAGGGAATAGAGACCCAGTACTTC	CASSPSRLGQGIETQYF
TRBV6-2/TRBV6-3	TRBJ2-2	few	-	TGTGCCAGCGTAAGGGATTCCGGCACCGGGGAGCTGTTTTTT	CASVRDSGTGELFF
TRBV30	TRBJ2-7	few	TRBD2	TGTGCCTGGAGTGTATCAATGGGACTAGCGACCGGCGAGCAGTACTTC	CAWSVSMGLATGEQYF
TRBV20-1	TRBJ2-5	-	-	TGCAGTGCTAGTAAGCTAGGTTACGAGACCCAGTACTTC	CSASKLGYETQYF
TRBV9	TRBJ2-3	-	TRBD1	TGTGCCAGCAGCCCCCGACAGGGGGCTATGGGCACAGATACGCAGTATTTT	CASSPRQGAMGTDTQYF
TRBV10-3	TRBJ2-2	-	TRBD2	TGTGCCATCAGTAACCTTACTGGGAGGGCTGTTAACACCGGGGAGCTGTTTTTT	CAISNLTGRAVNTGELFF
TRBV5-6	TRBJ2-2	many	-	TGTGCCAGCAGCTGGCAGGGCGGTAGTAACACCGGGGAGCTGTTTTTT	CASSWQGGSNTGELFF
TRBV3-1	TRBJ1-1	-	-	TGTGCCAGCAGCCCAGACAGATACACTGAAGCTTTCTTT	CASSPDRYTEAFF
TRBV20-1	TRBJ2-7	-	TRBD1	TGCAGTGCTAGAGGGACAGGTTCGACCGTCGAGCAGTACTTC	CSARGTGSTVEQYF
TRBV7-2	TRBJ2-2	-	TRBD1	TGTGCCAGCAGCCCCTGGACAGGGAAGCTGTTTTTT	CASSPWTGKLFF
TRBV6-2/TRBV6-3	TRBJ2-7	-	TRBD2	TGTGCCAGCAGTTACTCTGGACTAGCGGGAGCCCACGAGCAGTACTTC	CASSYSGLAGAHEQYF
TRBV4-3	TRBJ2-7	few	TRBD1	TGCGCCAGCAGCCAGAATGGACAGGGCAACGAGCAGTACTTC	CASSQNGQGNEQYF
TRBV5-1	TRBJ2-3	few	-	TGCGCCAGCAGCTTGTCTATACAGGTCACAGATACGCAGTATTTT	CASSLSIQVTDTQYF
TRBV5-5	TRBJ2-7	-	TRBD2	TGTGCCAGCAGGGAGAGCGGGGGTTTCCGGATCTACGAGCAGTACTTC	CASRESGGFRIYEQYF
TRBV10-3	TRBJ2-3	few	-	TGTGCCATCAGTGAGGGGGTTCTAGTGGGAGGAACAGATACGCAGTATTTT	CAISEGVLVGGTDTQYF
TRBV12-3/TRBV12-4	TRBJ1-5	-	-	TGTGCCAGCAGTTTTTGGCAGGATCAGCCCCAGCATTTT	CASSFWQDQPQHF
TRBV2	TRBJ2-1	-	TRBD1	TGTGCCAGCATGGGACAGCTACTCAGCTCCTACAATGAGCAGTTCTTC	CASMGQLLSSYNEQFF
TRBV3-1	TRBJ2-6	-	TRBD2	TGTGCCAGCAGACTAGCGGGAGGGAGCTCTGGGGCCAACGTCCTGACTTTC	CASRLAGGSSGANVLTF
TRBV29-1	TRBJ2-5	-	TRBD2	TGCAGCGTTGGGGCGGGAGGAGAGACCCAGTACTTC	CSVGAGGETQYF
TRBV29-1	TRBJ1-1	few	-	TGCAGCGTTGATAGGAAGAACACTGAAGCTTTCTTT	CSVDRKNTEAFF
TRBV18	TRBJ2-5	many	TRBD1	TGTGCCAGCAGCCGGGACAGCCAAGAGACCCAGTACTTC	CASSRDSQETQYF
TRBV30	TRBJ1-1	few	-	TGTGCCTGGAGTGCCCAGGCGATGAACACTGAAGCTTTCTTT	CAWSAQAMNTEAFF
TRBV7-9	TRBJ2-7	few	-	TGTGCCAGCAGCTTGCAGGCGGGCTCCTACGAGCAGTACTTC	CASSLQAGSYEQYF
TRBV7-2	TRBJ2-3	-	TRBD2	TGTGCCAGCACCCTCAGCGGCGGGGGGGCAAGAGATACGCAGTATTTT	CASTLSGGGARDTQYF
TRBV7-2	TRBJ2-6	many	-	TGTGCCAGCAGCTCCTGGGGCTCTGGGGCCAACGTCCTGACTTTC	CASSSWGSGANVLTF
TRBV27	TRBJ2-7	-	TRBD2	TGTGCCAGCAGTTGGCGGGAGACCTCCTACGAGCAGTACTTC	CASSWRETSYEQYF
TRBV11-2	TRBJ2-7	-	-	TGTGCCAGCAGCCCCAGTCTCGGGCGGATTACCGAGCAGTACTTC	CASSPSLGRITEQYF
TRBV2	TRBJ2-4	-	-	TGTGCCAGCAGTGAATCGCGGGTACTAGCCAAAAACATTCAGTACTTC	CASSESRVLAKNIQYF
TRBV7-9	TRBJ2-5	-	-	TGTGCCAGCAGCAACCCGGGAGACGGAGGGACCCAGTACTTC	CASSNPGDGGTQYF
TRBV4-1	TRBJ2-3	-	-	TGCGCCAGCAGCCACCTCCGGAGGAGCGTTGGCACAGATACGCAGTATTTT	CASSHLRRSVGTDTQYF
TRBV10-3	TRBJ2-5	few	TRBD2	TGTGCCAGCGGGGGGAGTTCAGAGACCCAGTACTTC	CASGGSSETQYF
TRBV6-2/TRBV6-3	TRBJ2-3	few	-	TGTGCCAGCGGGGCTTCAGATACGCAGTATTTT	CASGASDTQYF
TRBV11-2	TRBJ2-5	-	-	TGTGCCAGCAGCACCGCAGGGGCAGAGACCCAGTACTTC	CASSTAGAETQYF
TRBV4-3	TRBJ2-5	-	-	TGCGCCAGCAGCCAGCACCAAGGGGAGACCCAGTACTTC	CASSQHQGETQYF
TRBV24-1	TRBJ2-1	few	TRBD1	TGTGCCACCAGCCTATCCGGGACAGGAGGCTACAATGAGCAGTTCTTC	CATSLSGTGGYNEQFF
TRBV5-1	TRBJ2-1	many	TRBD1	TGCGCCAGCAGCTTGATACCGGGACAGGCGACCAATGAGCAGTTCTTC	CASSLIPGQATNEQFF
TRBV5-6	TRBJ2-7	few	-	TGTGCCAGCAGCCACAGGGTCTCCTACGAGCAGTACTTC	CASSHRVSYEQYF
TRBV20-1	TRBJ2-7	-	-	TGCAGTGCTAGAGATTATCGCGTCCCCAACGAGCAGTACTTC	CSARDYRVPNEQYF
TRBV7-2	TRBJ1-5	-	TRBD1	TGTGCCAGCAGCTTGGGGATGGGGACAGGGAATCAGCCCCAGCATTTT	CASSLGMGTGNQPQHF
TRBV10-3	TRBJ1-2	few	-	TGTGCCATCAGTGACCGGACAGCACCTAACTATGGCTACACCTTC	CAISDRTAPNYGYTF